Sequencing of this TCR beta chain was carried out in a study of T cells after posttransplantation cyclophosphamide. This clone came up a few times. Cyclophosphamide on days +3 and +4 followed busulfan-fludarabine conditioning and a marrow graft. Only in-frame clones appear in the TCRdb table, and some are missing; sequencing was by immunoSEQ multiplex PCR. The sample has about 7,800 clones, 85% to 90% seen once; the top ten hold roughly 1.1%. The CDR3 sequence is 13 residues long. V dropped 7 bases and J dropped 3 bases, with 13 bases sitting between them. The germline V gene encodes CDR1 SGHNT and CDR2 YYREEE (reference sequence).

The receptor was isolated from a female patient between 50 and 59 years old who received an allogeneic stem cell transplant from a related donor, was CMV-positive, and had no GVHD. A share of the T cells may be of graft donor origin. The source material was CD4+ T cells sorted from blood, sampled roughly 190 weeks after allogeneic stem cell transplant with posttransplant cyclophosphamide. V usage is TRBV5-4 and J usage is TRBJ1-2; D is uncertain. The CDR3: CASQLGGHYGYTF. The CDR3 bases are TGTGCCAGCCAACTGGGAGGGCACTATGGCTACACCTTC.